These T cell receptor beta chains were read from a single sample in a study of T cells in Graves' hyperthyroidism and ophthalmopathy. TCRdb fed the multiplex PCR reads into MiXCR, producing one record per CDR3 protein. This sample yields some 490,000 distinct CDR3 sequences, of which around a fifth are seen a single time; around 50% belongs to the top ten. The sequenced sample was blood. The receptors originated from a woman between 70 and 85 years old with Graves' ophthalmopathy. CDR3s include the opening cysteine and the closing phenylalanine or tryptophan. Each record gives: J gene, D gene, clone size, V gene, CDR3 DNA, CDR3 protein. A D gene is named only where the DNA matches it firmly. Rows give clone size only sometimes, using once, few, many, or a class for an expanded clone.

j_gene: TRBJ1-5
d_gene: NA
abundance: NA
v_gene: TRBV27
CDR3nt: TGTGCCAGCAGCCTAAGGATTGAGGGAAAGGGGAATCAGCCCCAGCATTTT
CDR3aa: CASSLRIEGKGNQPQHF

j_gene: TRBJ1-2
d_gene: NA
abundance: once
v_gene: TRBV4-3
CDR3nt: TGCGCCAGCAGCCAAGATCTCAATAACTATGGCTACACCTTC
CDR3aa: CASSQDLNNYGYTF

j_gene: TRBJ2-3
d_gene: TRBD1
abundance: NA
v_gene: TRBV5-1
CDR3nt: TGCGCCAGCAGCTATGGACAGGGGGGATTGTCGGATACGCAGTATTTT
CDR3aa: CASSYGQGGLSDTQYF

j_gene: TRBJ2-7
d_gene: NA
abundance: few
v_gene: TRBV20-1
CDR3nt: TGCAGTGCTAGGTTGTCAGGGACTCTCGGTAGTACCTACGAGCAGTACTTC
CDR3aa: CSARLSGTLGSTYEQYF

j_gene: TRBJ2-3
d_gene: TRBD2
abundance: few
v_gene: TRBV5-1
CDR3nt: TGCGCCAGCAGCTATGGGGGGGGCACAGATACGCAGTATTTT
CDR3aa: CASSYGGGTDTQYF

j_gene: TRBJ2-7
d_gene: TRBD1
abundance: NA
v_gene: TRBV6-1
CDR3nt: TGTGCCAGCAACCCGCAACGGGACAGGGTATTTGGGGAGCAGTACTTC
CDR3aa: CASNPQRDRVFGEQYF

j_gene: TRBJ2-7
d_gene: TRBD2
abundance: many
v_gene: TRBV3-1
CDR3nt: TGTGCCAGCGGACTCGCGGGAGGGGGCGAGCAGTACTTC
CDR3aa: CASGLAGGGEQYF

j_gene: TRBJ2-3
d_gene: NA
abundance: NA
v_gene: TRBV6-1
CDR3nt: TGTGCCAGCAGTGTTTTTCCCTGGGAGGACACAGATACGCAGTATTTT
CDR3aa: CASSVFPWEDTDTQYF

j_gene: TRBJ2-1
d_gene: TRBD2
abundance: few
v_gene: TRBV9
CDR3nt: TGTGCCAGCAGTCCCAAGACTAGCGGGCCTAGCTCCTACAATGAGCAGTTCTTC
CDR3aa: CASSPKTSGPSSYNEQFF

j_gene: TRBJ1-6
d_gene: NA
abundance: few
v_gene: TRBV3-1
CDR3nt: TGTGCCAGCAGAAGGGGTGGTAATTCACCCCTCCACTTT
CDR3aa: CASRRGGNSPLHF

j_gene: TRBJ2-1
d_gene: NA
abundance: few
v_gene: TRBV12-3/TRBV12-4
CDR3nt: TGTGCCAGCAGTCACTCCACAGGTAATGAGCAGTTCTTC
CDR3aa: CASSHSTGNEQFF

j_gene: TRBJ2-1
d_gene: NA
abundance: many
v_gene: TRBV3-1
CDR3nt: TGTGCCAGCAGCCCACGGTACAATGAGCAGTTCTTC
CDR3aa: CASSPRYNEQFF

j_gene: TRBJ1-6
d_gene: NA
abundance: few
v_gene: TRBV18
CDR3nt: TGTGCCAGCTCACCGCAGGTGAGCCGGGACTCACCCCTCCACTTT
CDR3aa: CASSPQVSRDSPLHF

j_gene: TRBJ2-7
d_gene: TRBD2
abundance: NA
v_gene: TRBV6-4
CDR3nt: TGTGCCAGCAGTGACTCGGAGACTAGCGGGGGAACCTACGAGCAGTACTTC
CDR3aa: CASSDSETSGGTYEQYF

j_gene: TRBJ1-4
d_gene: TRBD1
abundance: NA
v_gene: TRBV6-2/TRBV6-3
CDR3nt: TGTGCCAGCAGTTACTCGAGGGGGACAGAAACTAATGAAAAACTGTTTTTT
CDR3aa: CASSYSRGTETNEKLFF

j_gene: TRBJ2-3
d_gene: TRBD2
abundance: few
v_gene: TRBV6-2/TRBV6-3
CDR3nt: TGTGCCAGCAGCACTAGCGCGGGGAACACAGATACGCAGTATTTT
CDR3aa: CASSTSAGNTDTQYF

j_gene: TRBJ1-5
d_gene: NA
abundance: many
v_gene: TRBV28
CDR3nt: TGTGCCAGCAGTTCTACCCAGGGGCTGAGCAATCAGCCCCAGCATTTT
CDR3aa: CASSSTQGLSNQPQHF

j_gene: TRBJ2-5
d_gene: NA
abundance: few
v_gene: TRBV3-1
CDR3nt: TGTGCCAGCAGTCATGAACGGGAGACCCAGTACTTC
CDR3aa: CASSHERETQYF

j_gene: TRBJ2-5
d_gene: TRBD1
abundance: many
v_gene: TRBV3-1
CDR3nt: TGTGCCAGCAGCCAAGATGGGACAGCCCAAGAGACCCAGTACTTC
CDR3aa: CASSQDGTAQETQYF

j_gene: TRBJ2-7
d_gene: NA
abundance: NA
v_gene: TRBV6-2/TRBV6-3
CDR3nt: TGTGCCAGCAGCAACGGGTTTGGCTACGAGCAGTACTTC
CDR3aa: CASSNGFGYEQYF

j_gene: TRBJ1-4
d_gene: NA
abundance: few
v_gene: TRBV19
CDR3nt: TGTGCCAGTAAGGATACAGCTGTTAATGAAAAACTGTTTTTT
CDR3aa: CASKDTAVNEKLFF

j_gene: TRBJ1-1
d_gene: NA
abundance: NA
v_gene: TRBV5-1
CDR3nt: TGCGCCAGCAGCTTGGAACCGGCCGCGGGGGGAAGGACTGAAGCTTTCTTT
CDR3aa: CASSLEPAAGGRTEAFF

j_gene: TRBJ2-1
d_gene: TRBD1
abundance: NA
v_gene: TRBV4-3
CDR3nt: TGCGCCAGCAGCCAGGCCGGGACAGGCTACAATGAGCAGTTCTTC
CDR3aa: CASSQAGTGYNEQFF

j_gene: TRBJ1-1
d_gene: TRBD1
abundance: few
v_gene: TRBV10-2
CDR3nt: TGCGCCAGCAGTGAGACTCCTCTGAGGGCAGGGGGCCGTCGTGGTGAAGCTTTCTTT
CDR3aa: CASSETPLRAGGRRGEAFF

j_gene: TRBJ2-1
d_gene: NA
abundance: NA
v_gene: TRBV5-8
CDR3nt: TGTGCCAGCAGCTTGGGCTCTAGCCCCTACAATGAGCAGTTCTTC
CDR3aa: CASSLGSSPYNEQFF

j_gene: TRBJ1-5
d_gene: NA
abundance: many
v_gene: TRBV19
CDR3nt: TGTGCCAGTAGTTCGACCAGAGTCCAGCCCCAGCATTTT
CDR3aa: CASSSTRVQPQHF

j_gene: TRBJ1-3
d_gene: TRBD1
abundance: once
v_gene: TRBV11-2
CDR3nt: TGTGCCGGGGACAGGGGGACGGGAAACACCATATATTTT
CDR3aa: CAGDRGTGNTIYF

j_gene: TRBJ1-6
d_gene: NA
abundance: few
v_gene: TRBV6-1
CDR3nt: TGTGCCAGCCGTACCGACAGGACGGGAGCAATGGTATCACCCCTCCACTTT
CDR3aa: CASRTDRTGAMVSPLHF